The 25 T cell receptor beta chains reported below all come from one sample, sequenced in a study of beta chain features in type 1 diabetes. Every isolated RNA sample was fully reverse transcribed, so sequencing captured expressed TCRB transcripts. The table came from immunoSEQ multiplex PCR; TCRdb's copy has only in-frame clones and leaves some out. Of approximately 150,000 clones listed, about 13% are singletons. The study's findings and limits: All four CD4+ subsets of Type 1 diabetes patients contained TCRB CDR3s that were moderately but significantly shorter.

For these receptors, no antigen is known. The sample taken for sequencing was central memory CD4+ T cells from blood. The receptors shown here come from a young man with type 1 diabetes.

Only a few counts were recorded for this clone. The V and J genes are TRBV5-1 and TRBJ2-7; D might be TRBD1 or TRBD2, each matching 5 bases. The V end was cut by 3 bases, the J end by 2 bases, with 15 bases between. This CDR3 is built from 15 residues. Germline CDR1 SGHRS, CDR2 YFSETQ. CDR3 protein: CASSYDGTAAYEQYF. In nucleotides, the CDR3 is TGCGCCAGCAGCTACGATGGGACCGCGGCCTACGAGCAGTACTTC. Looking up the rest from reference TRBV5-1 and TRBJ2-7 gives the full variable domain: KAGVTQTPRYLIKTRGQQVTLSCSPISGHRSVSWYQQTPGQGLQFLFEYFSETQRNKGNFPGRFSGRQFSNSRSEMNVSTLELGDSALYLCASSYDGTAAYEQYFGPGTRLTVT.

This clone showed up just a few times. The chain links TRBV7-9 to TRBJ1-5, with 9 nucleotides matching TRBD1. The CDR3 is 15 amino acids. Germline V gives CDR1 SEHNR, CDR2 FQNEAQ (reference sequence). V shed 5 bases, J shed 2 bases, and the junction held 4 bases outside the gene matches. The CDR3 sequence is CASSRDRAGNQPQHF. CDR3 sequence (DNA): TGTGCCAGCAGCCGGGACAGGGCCGGCAATCAGCCCCAGCATTTT.

The chain links TRBV10-1 to TRBJ2-7; D is perhaps TRBD1 (6 bases). V lost 4 bases and J lost 7, with 17 bases in between. CDR1 and CDR2 from the germline V gene are WNHNN and SYGVQD (reference sequence). The CDR3 is 14 amino acids. The CDR3 coding sequence is TGCGCCAGCAGTGGCTTACCACAGGGTCAGGAGCAGTACTTC. It translates to CASSGLPQGQEQYF.

This clone turned up a few times. The genes are TRBV30 and TRBJ1-3; D uncertain. Germline V gene sequence: CDR1 GTSNPN, CDR2 SVGIG (reference sequence). The CDR3 is 13 amino acids. The V and J ends lost 2 bases and 4 bases respectively, with 9 bases between them. The CDR3 spells CAWSFQQGNTIYF. In DNA form, the CDR3 reads TGTGCCTGGAGTTTTCAGCAGGGAAACACCATATATTTT.

Only a few counts were recorded for this clone. The chain combines TRBV6-1 with TRBJ2-5; D might be TRBD1 (5 bases). Per the germline V gene, CDR1 is MNHNS and CDR2 is SASEGT. Trimming cost V 3 bases and J 7 bases, with 12 bases left between them. The CDR3 consists of 13 residues. For the CDR3, the DNA is TGTGCCAGCAGTGACAGGGTTTTGGGGACCCAGTACTTC. Translating it yields CASSDRVLGTQYF.

The chain couples TRBV5-1 to TRBJ2-5; possibly TRBD1 or TRBD2 for D (6 bases each). The CDR3 sequence is 14 residues long. The germline V and J ends were trimmed by 4 bases and 4 bases, with 14 bases remaining between them. CDR1 and CDR2 from the germline V gene are SGHRS and YFSETQ. The CDR3 bases are TGCGCCAGCAGCCCTTCGAGGGGGGTAGAGACCCAGTACTTC. It specifies CASSPSRGVETQYF.

This chain links TRBV2 with TRBJ1-5; 11 bases fit TRBD1. The germline V gene has CDR1 SNHLY and CDR2 FYNNEI. The CDR3 is 15 residues long. Unmatched junction bases numbered 7, after V lost 6 bases and J lost 6 bases. The CDR3 DNA reads TGTGCCAGCAGGAGGACAGGGGGCAGTCGTCAGCCCCAGCATTTT. Its protein product is CASRRTGGSRQPQHF.

V gene TRBV5-1 combines with J gene TRBJ2-5; D is possibly TRBD1 or TRBD2 (5 bases each). This CDR3 region has 14 residues. The V gene's germline CDR1 is SGHRS and CDR2 YFSETQ. The germline V and J ends were trimmed by 4 bases and 3 bases, with 13 bases remaining between them. CDR3: CASSIGTQEETQYF. The CDR3 DNA reads TGCGCCAGCAGCATCGGGACGCAGGAAGAGACCCAGTACTTC.

This clone was counted only a few times. The V and J genes are TRBV7-6 and TRBJ1-1; D gene ambiguous. Germline lookup yields CDR1 SGHVS and CDR2 FNYEAQ. CDR3 length: 13 residues. The V and J ends lost 1 base and 4 bases respectively, with 7 bases between them. DNA for the CDR3: TGTGCCAGCAGCTTAGGAGCAAGCACTGAAGCTTTCTTT. Residues: CASSLGASTEAFF. The full variable domain, rest sourced from reference TRBV7-6 and TRBJ1-1, is GAGVSQSPRYKVTKRGQDVALRCDPISGHVSLYWYRQALGQGPEFLTYFNYEAQQDKSGLPNDRFSAERPEGSISTLTIQRTEQRDSAMYRCASSLGASTEAFFGQGTRLTVV.

The chain uses TRBV19 and TRBJ2-1, with 8 positions matching TRBD1. The CDR3 extends over 14 amino acids. The trim removed 8 bases at V and 0 bases at J, leaving 3 bases unmatched. Per the germline V gene, CDR1 is LNHDA and CDR2 is SQIVND (reference sequence). The chain's CDR3 is CASGGTGSYNEQFF. The CDR3 DNA is TGTGCCAGTGGAGGGACAGGCTCCTACAATGAGCAGTTCTTC.

V gene TRBV27 combines with J gene TRBJ1-3; no reliable D call. The CDR3 loop spans 17 amino acids. Deletions cut 6 bases from V and 4 bases from J, with 22 bases between. Germline-derived CDR1 and CDR2 are MNHEY and SMNVEV (reference sequence). The CDR3 bases are TGTGCCAGCAGCCTGAAAGGGCCTCGCCGGGCGGGAAACACCATATATTTT. Protein sequence: CASSLKGPRRAGNTIYF.

This clone was observed a handful of times. The same CDR3 also results from other DNA sequences found in this sample. The V gene is TRBV20-1, the J gene TRBJ1-1, with D unclear. The CDR3 spans 11 residues. Germline values: CDR1 DFQATT, CDR2 SNEGSKA (reference sequence). Trimming shortened V by 6 bases and J by 2 bases, and 7 bases separated the two germline ends. CDR3 DNA sequence: TGCAGTGCGACGGAAAACACTGAAGCTTTCTTT. Translation gives CSATENTEAFF.

This clone was detected a few times. The chain joins TRBV7-9 to TRBJ2-5, with 8 bases identical to TRBD2. The germline V gene has CDR1 SEHNR and CDR2 FQNEAQ (reference sequence). The CDR3 covers 16 residues. Trimming at V came to 1 base and at J to 0 bases, leaving 4 bases not matched to a gene. The CDR3 DNA reads TGTGCCAGCAGCTTAGTGGCGGGGGGCCACCAAGAGACCCAGTACTTC. As protein: CASSLVAGGHQETQYF. Full variable domain (remainder filled in from reference TRBV7-9 and TRBJ2-5): DTGVSQNPRHKITKRGQNVTFRCDPISEHNRLYWYRQTLGQGPEFLTYFQNEAQLEKSRLLSDRFSAERPKGSFSTLEIQRTEQGDSAMYLCASSLVAGGHQETQYFGPGTRLLVL.

This clone occurred many times. The chain couples TRBV11-2 to TRBJ2-7; D possibly corresponds to TRBD2 (5 bases). Germline assignment: CDR1 SGHAT and CDR2 FQNNGV. Trimming cost V 4 bases and J 3 bases, with 10 bases left between them. The CDR3 loop spans 13 amino acids. As DNA, the CDR3 is TGTGCCAGCAGCTCTGGACGGGACTACGAGCAGTACTTC. Translating it yields CASSSGRDYEQYF.

The V and J genes are TRBV19 and TRBJ1-5; 12 positions match TRBD1. The CDR3 spans 16 residues. V was clipped by 7 bases and J by 4 bases; unmatched bases: 8. The V gene's germline CDR1 is LNHDA and CDR2 SQIVND (reference sequence). DNA of the CDR3: TGTGCCAGTACCCCTAGGGACAGGGGGCCAAATCAGCCCCAGCATTTT. It yields the protein CASTPRDRGPNQPQHF.

V is TRBV2 and J is TRBJ1-1; 11 bases agree with TRBD1. The V segment lost 9 bases and the J segment 5 bases; nucleotides outside the gene matches: 5. Germline V lookup: CDR1 SNHLY, CDR2 FYNNEI. CDR3 length: 13 residues. The CDR3: CARAGQGVTEAFF. CDR3 DNA sequence: TGTGCCAGAGCGGGACAGGGGGTTACTGAAGCTTTCTTT. The full variable domain, with the rest looked up from reference TRBV2 and TRBJ1-1, is EPEVTQTPSHQVTQMGQEVILRCVPISNHLYFYWYRQILGQKVEFLVSFYNNEISEKSEIFDDQFSVERPDGSNFTLKIRSTKLEDSAMYFCARAGQGVTEAFFGQGTRLTVV.

This sequence joins TRBV7-9 and TRBJ1-4, with TRBD1 as a possible D gene (5 bases). With 1 base removed from V and 12 bases from J, the gap between germline ends came to 15 bases. CDR1 is SEHNR and CDR2 is FQNEAQ in the germline V gene (reference sequence). The CDR3 contains 14 residues. The CDR3 DNA reads TGTGCCAGCAGCTTAGACGGGACTCGGGAGGAACTGTTTTTT. Translating it yields CASSLDGTREELFF.

This clone was observed a few times. The rearrangement links TRBV29-1 to TRBJ1-1; D not certain. CDR3 length equals 13 residues. Germline loops: CDR1 SQVTM, CDR2 ANQGSEA. V dropped 4 bases and J dropped 2 bases, with 11 bases sitting between them. The CDR3 here is CSVAAVGNTEAFF. The CDR3 nucleotides read TGCAGCGTTGCTGCGGTGGGAAACACTGAAGCTTTCTTT.

This clone is deemed medium-sized (0.01 to 0.1%). V is TRBV29-1 and J is TRBJ2-7; D is unresolved. With 6 bases removed from V and 0 bases from J, the gap between germline ends came to 12 bases. This CDR3 region has 13 residues. The V gene's germline CDR1 is SQVTM and CDR2 ANQGSEA. The DNA for the CDR3 is TGCAGCGTAGAAATCCGGAGCTCCTACGAGCAGTACTTC. Its protein product is CSVEIRSSYEQYF.

This clone was seen at least ten times. The rearrangement joins TRBV18 to TRBJ2-2; D is perhaps TRBD1 or TRBD2 (5 bases each). Germline V lookup: CDR1 KGHSH, CDR2 LQKENI. V shed 8 bases and J shed 0 bases, with 19 bases lying between them. The CDR3 is 17 residues long. CDR3 loop: CASRPIGTFANTGELFF. The DNA of the CDR3 is TGTGCCAGCCGACCGATAGGGACGTTCGCGAACACCGGGGAGCTGTTTTTT.

This clone was counted a few times. The genes are TRBV6-1 and TRBJ2-1, with a possible D match to TRBD2 (5 bases). This CDR3 has 11 amino acids. The ends were cut back, 4 bases at V and 7 bases at J, with 5 bases in the middle. Germline V CDR1 and CDR2: MNHNS, SASEGT. CDR3 amino acids: CASSGGNEQFF. In DNA, the CDR3 is TGTGCCAGCAGTGGAGGGAATGAGCAGTTCTTC.

The sample holds a few counts of this clone. This rearrangement joins TRBV18 to TRBJ2-3; a weak D match, TRBD2 (6 bases). The CDR3 covers 16 residues. Germline V gives CDR1 KGHSH, CDR2 LQKENI. The V gene lost 3 bases and the J gene lost 3 bases, with 16 bases spanning the gap. The CDR3 is CASSPLGGLRTDTQYF. CDR3 coding DNA: TGTGCCAGCTCACCGTTGGGGGGACTTCGGACAGATACGCAGTATTTT.

There are a few counts of this clone. The V call is TRBV28, the J call TRBJ1-2, with 7 bases that match TRBD1. This CDR3 region has 14 residues. Germline values: CDR1 MDHEN, CDR2 SYDVKM. V shed 5 bases, J shed 4 bases, and the junction held 7 bases outside the gene matches. In DNA, the CDR3 is TGTGCCAGCAGTCCACCGGAGGGGGCCTATGGCTACACCTTC. Encoded protein: CASSPPEGAYGYTF.

V is TRBV5-1 and J is TRBJ1-1, with D uncertain. V was clipped by 1 base and J by 1 base, with 2 bases between them. This CDR3 region has 12 residues. Germline V gene data show CDR1 as SGHRS and CDR2 as YFSETQ. The CDR3 DNA is TGCGCCAGCAGCTTGCAGAACACTGAAGCTTTCTTT. This translates into CASSLQNTEAFF.

The chain is built from TRBV28 and TRBJ1-2; D possibly corresponds to TRBD1 (5 bases). Germline-derived CDR1 and CDR2 are MDHEN and SYDVKM. The CDR3 covers 15 residues. Deletions cut 9 bases from V and 6 bases from J, with 23 bases between. CDR3 region: CASIAGVQTANGYTF. CDR3 nucleotides: TGTGCCAGTATCGCTGGGGTACAGACAGCGAATGGCTACACCTTC.